Listed below are T cell receptor beta chains from one sample, sequenced in a study of cytomegalovirus exposure and HLA in healthy donors. TCRdb's copy holds only in-frame clones and misses some; the assay was immunoSEQ multiplex PCR. The data show about 170,000 clones, over 75% seen once. Sample: PBMCs. The source of these receptors is a female donor in good health and CMV-seronegative. Both conserved end residues are part of each CDR3. D genes are given only for firm matches. Clone size is given for some rows only: seen once, a few or many times, or a class if the clone is expanded.

d_gene | j_gene | abundance | v_gene | CDR3nt | CDR3aa
TRBD1 | TRBJ1-1 | NA | TRBV14 | TGTGCCAGCGGCTTTGGACAGGGATGGACTGAAGCTTTCTTT | CASGFGQGWTEAFF
NA | TRBJ2-3 | NA | TRBV7-3 | TGTGCCAGCAGCTTCGAGGCATCGAGAACAGATACGCAGTATTTT | CASSFEASRTDTQYF
TRBD2 | TRBJ2-2 | NA | TRBV7-9 | TGTGCCAGCAGGGGACGATGGCGGGAGGTGGCCACCGGGGAGCTGTTTTTT | CASRGRWREVATGELFF
NA | TRBJ1-1 | NA | TRBV25-1 | TGTGCCAGCAGAACCGAGTTGAACACTGAAGCTTTCTTT | CASRTELNTEAFF
TRBD1 | TRBJ2-2 | once | TRBV4-3 | TGCGCCAGCAGCCCAGACAGGGGGCTGAACACCGGGGAGCTGTTTTTT | CASSPDRGLNTGELFF
NA | TRBJ2-3 | NA | TRBV14 | TGTGCCAGCAGCCCGATGTGGACTTTCACAGATACGCAGTATTTT | CASSPMWTFTDTQYF
NA | TRBJ2-2 | NA | TRBV5-1 | TGCGCCAGCAGCTTGATCCAGGGCCCCAACACCGGGGAGCTGTTTTTT | CASSLIQGPNTGELFF
TRBD1 | TRBJ1-2 | NA | TRBV28 | TGTGCCAGCAGTTCCTTCTACTTAGGAGGACAGGGACTAAAGAACTATGGCTACACCTTC | CASSSFYLGGQGLKNYGYTF
NA | TRBJ1-1 | NA | TRBV4-1 | TGCGCCAGCAGCCAAGATCTGCGGGGGGCGAACACTGAAGCTTTCTTT | CASSQDLRGANTEAFF
NA | TRBJ2-2 | NA | TRBV10-3 | TGTGCCATCAATGACGCGGGTGACACCGGGGAGCTGTTTTTT | CAINDAGDTGELFF
TRBD2 | TRBJ2-3 | NA | TRBV6-6 | TGTGCCAGCAGTCCGAGACTAGCGGGAGTTGCAGATACGCAGTATTTT | CASSPRLAGVADTQYF
NA | TRBJ2-1 | NA | TRBV7-9 | TGTGCCAGCAGCTTGAGGGGGGGACAGTTCTTC | CASSLRGGQFF
NA | TRBJ1-4 | NA | TRBV7-2 | TGTGCCAGCAGCTTTAAGTACGGGGTTATGAAACTGTTTTTT | CASSFKYGVMKLFF
TRBD1 | TRBJ1-5 | NA | TRBV5-5 | TGTGCCAGCAGCTTGGGACTCGGGGACAGGGGACTTTATAGCAATCAGCCCCAGCATTTT | CASSLGLGDRGLYSNQPQHF
NA | TRBJ1-4 | NA | TRBV28 | TGTGCCAGCAGCCATAATGAAAAACTGTTTTTT | CASSHNEKLFF
NA | TRBJ2-3 | NA | TRBV5-6 | TGTGCCAGCAGCTTCTCCGGCACAGATACGCAGTATTTT | CASSFSGTDTQYF
NA | TRBJ1-6 | NA | TRBV2 | TGTGCCAGCAGTGAGAGTTCACCCCTCCACTTT | CASSESSPLHF
NA | TRBJ2-3 | once | TRBV9 | TGTGCCAGCAGCGTAGGAGGTGCCGGGACTCTCGACACGCAGTATTTT | CASSVGGAGTLDTQYF
NA | TRBJ2-7 | NA | TRBV7-9 | TGTGCCAGCAGCTTAGCACGGGATCGGAGCTCCTACGAGCAGTACTTC | CASSLARDRSSYEQYF
TRBD1 | TRBJ1-1 | NA | TRBV7-9 | TGTGCCAGCAGCCCACAGGGGGGTGGGACTGAAGCTTTCTTT | CASSPQGGGTEAFF
NA | TRBJ1-4 | few | TRBV7-9 | TGTGCCAGCAGCCGGGCGGGGGACCCACTGTTTTTT | CASSRAGDPLFF
TRBD2 | TRBJ2-4 | NA | TRBV30 | TGTGCCTGGAGTCCCCTTGGGTTAGCGGGAGGGCCGTCCAAAAACATTCAGTACTTC | CAWSPLGLAGGPSKNIQYF
NA | TRBJ1-2 | NA | TRBV7-8 | TGTGCCAGCAGCTTATCGGTTCCTAACTATGGCTACACCTTC | CASSLSVPNYGYTF
NA | TRBJ1-6 | NA | TRBV6-1 | TGTGCCAGCAGCCTGAGTGGCGGCGCTAATTCACCCCTCCACTTT | CASSLSGGANSPLHF
TRBD1 | TRBJ2-3 | once | TRBV9 | TGTGCCAGCAGCGTAACCTGGACAGGTCAGGCAGATACGCAGTATTTT | CASSVTWTGQADTQYF
TRBD2 | TRBJ2-1 | NA | TRBV5-1 | TGCGCCAGCAGCTTGACCGGACTAGCGGCCAATGAGCAGTTCTTC | CASSLTGLAANEQFF
TRBD2 | TRBJ2-1 | NA | TRBV19 | TGTGCCAGTAGTATAGCGCGAAGCGGGAGCTCCTACAATGAGCAGTTCTTC | CASSIARSGSSYNEQFF
TRBD2 | TRBJ2-3 | few | TRBV6-4 | TGTGCCAGCAGTGTCTCGACTAGCGGGGGGACAGATACGCAGTATTTT | CASSVSTSGGTDTQYF
TRBD1 | TRBJ2-4 | NA | TRBV7-2 | TGTGCCAGCAGCTTAGCCGGGGACAGGGTTAAAGCCAAAAACATTCAGTACTTC | CASSLAGDRVKAKNIQYF
NA | TRBJ1-5 | NA | TRBV30 | TGTGCCTGGAGTCCACTAACCCCCAATCAGCCCCAGCATTTT | CAWSPLTPNQPQHF
TRBD1 | TRBJ1-2 | few | TRBV5-4 | TGTGCCAGCAGCTTGGGGGACAGGGTCGATGGCTACACCTTC | CASSLGDRVDGYTF
TRBD1 | TRBJ1-1 | NA | TRBV18 | TGTGCCAGCTCACCGACCCGGACAGGAATTATGAACACTGAAGCTTTCTTT | CASSPTRTGIMNTEAFF
TRBD2 | TRBJ2-5 | NA | TRBV11-2 | TGTGCCAGCAGCTTAGATCCTAGCGGGAGGGCAGGCGAGACCCAGTACTTC | CASSLDPSGRAGETQYF
NA | TRBJ2-7 | NA | TRBV19 | TGTGCCAGTAGTATGGGGACACCCTCCTACGAGCAGTACTTC | CASSMGTPSYEQYF
TRBD2 | TRBJ2-1 | NA | TRBV7-3 | TGTGCCAGCAGCCTAGGACTAGCGGGAGCCCCACATGAGCAGTTCTTC | CASSLGLAGAPHEQFF
TRBD1 | TRBJ1-5 | NA | TRBV4-1 | TGCGCCAGCAGCCCCGACAGGGTAAATCAGCCCCAGCATTTT | CASSPDRVNQPQHF
TRBD1 | TRBJ1-2 | NA | TRBV6-6 | TGTGCCAGCAGTGCCGCACAGGGGGCCTATGGCTACACCTTC | CASSAAQGAYGYTF
TRBD1 | TRBJ1-1 | NA | TRBV25-1 | TGTGCCAGCAGTGAACTCGGACAGGCTGAAGCTTTCTTT | CASSELGQAEAFF
NA | TRBJ2-7 | NA | TRBV5-4 | TGTGCCAGCAGCTTGGAGAGCGACCTAAGCTCCTACGAGCAGTACTTC | CASSLESDLSSYEQYF
TRBD1 | TRBJ2-1 | NA | TRBV6-1 | TGTGCCAGCAGTGGAACAGGGGGTATGGTCTACAATGAGCAGTTCTTC | CASSGTGGMVYNEQFF
TRBD2 | TRBJ2-3 | NA | TRBV5-6 | TGTGCCAGCAGCTTGGAGCGGGGGGGTAGGGCAGATACGCAGTATTTT | CASSLERGGRADTQYF
TRBD1 | TRBJ1-4 | NA | TRBV11-2 | TGTGCCAGCAGCCTAGCAGGGGGCACTAATGAAAAACTGTTTTTT | CASSLAGGTNEKLFF
TRBD1 | TRBJ2-1 | NA | TRBV6-4 | TGTGCCAGCAGTGACGGGACAGGGAGGTTCGATGAGCAGTTCTTC | CASSDGTGRFDEQFF
NA | TRBJ2-4 | NA | TRBV28 | TGTGCCAGCAGTATTCCGGGACTGTTAACCAAAAACATTCAGTACTTC | CASSIPGLLTKNIQYF
NA | TRBJ2-6 | once | TRBV7-6 | TGTGCCAGCAGCTTATGGGTGACAGGTGCTGGGGCCAACGTCCTGACTTTC | CASSLWVTGAGANVLTF
TRBD1 | TRBJ1-6 | NA | TRBV2 | TGTGCCAGCATCCGACAGGGGAGCTCCTATAATTCACCCCTCCACTTT | CASIRQGSSYNSPLHF
NA | TRBJ2-7 | NA | TRBV7-2 | TGTGCCAGCACCAACCTACCCTACGAGCAGTACTTC | CASTNLPYEQYF
TRBD1 | TRBJ1-2 | once | TRBV7-9 | TGTGCCATCGGACAGGGGGCAGGGGGCTACACCTTC | CAIGQGAGGYTF
NA | TRBJ1-1 | NA | TRBV2 | TGTGCCAGCAGTGTAGAGTTTGCGAACACTGAAGCTTTCTTT | CASSVEFANTEAFF
TRBD2 | TRBJ2-7 | NA | TRBV6-6 | TGTGCCAGCAGTTACTCGGGAGTGCTCATCACGGGGGGGCAGTACTTC | CASSYSGVLITGGQYF
NA | TRBJ1-1 | NA | TRBV7-3 | TGTGCCAGCAGCTTAAAGGCCGAAGGCAGGCCGAACACTGAAGCTTTCTTT | CASSLKAEGRPNTEAFF